These 4 T cell receptor beta chains originate from one sample sequenced in a study of blood T cell repertoires in COVID-19. TCRdb keeps only in-frame clones here, not all; method: immunoSEQ multiplex PCR. The data hold about 370,000 clones, with 85% to 90% observed a single time. Sequencing input: PBMCs or T cells enriched from blood (not recorded which). Source of these receptors: a man aged 18-30 years who had recovered from COVID-19.

This clone was observed a few times. The CDR3, as DNA: TGTGCCAGCAGCGACCCGCGGGATACTAATGAAAAACTGTTTTTT. The encoded protein is CASSDPRDTNEKLFF. This rearrangement joins TRBV9 to TRBJ1-4; D ambiguous. The germline V gene has CDR1 SGDLS and CDR2 YYNGEE. This CDR3 has 15 residues. V was clipped by 3 bases and J by 2 bases, with 11 bases between them. The full variable domain, rest sourced from reference TRBV9 and TRBJ1-4, is DSGVTQTPKHLITATGQRVTLRCSPRSGDLSVYWYQQSLDQGLQFLIQYYNGEERAKGNILERFSAQQFPDLHSELNLSSLELGDSALYFCASSDPRDTNEKLFFGSGTQLSVL.

The chain employs TRBV9 and TRBJ2-7, with D perhaps matching TRBD1 (6 bases). CDR1 SGDLS and CDR2 YYNGEE come from the germline V gene. The V gene lost 0 bases and the J gene lost 6 bases, with 13 bases spanning the gap. CDR3 length equals 14 residues. The CDR3 sequence: CASSVAIQGGEQYF. The CDR3 region has the DNA TGTGCCAGCAGCGTAGCTATACAGGGCGGCGAGCAGTACTTC.

The J gene is TRBJ2-7, the V gene TRBV7-6; perhaps TRBD1 as D (6 bases). Germline CDR1 and CDR2: SGHVS and FNYEAQ. V lost 2 bases to trimming and J lost 3 bases, with 14 bases between them. The CDR3 spans 15 residues. The CDR3 loop reads CASSLRWTDNYEQYF. In nucleotides, the CDR3 is TGTGCCAGCAGCTTAAGATGGACAGACAACTACGAGCAGTACTTC. Full variable domain (rest looked up from reference TRBV7-6 and TRBJ2-7): GAGVSQSPRYKVTKRGQDVALRCDPISGHVSLYWYRQALGQGPEFLTYFNYEAQQDKSGLPNDRFSAERPEGSISTLTIQRTEQRDSAMYRCASSLRWTDNYEQYFGPGTRLTVT.

The genes are TRBV9 and TRBJ1-2; D is possibly TRBD1 (5 bases). Germline loops: CDR1 SGDLS, CDR2 YYNGEE. Trimming stripped 1 base from V and 4 bases from J, with 14 bases between. This CDR3 has 15 residues. The CDR3 loop is CASSVSGGSIYGYTF. The CDR3 DNA reads as TGTGCCAGCAGCGTATCCGGGGGATCGATCTATGGCTACACCTTC.